The rows below give T cell receptor beta chains drawn from one sample of a study of T cell changes during pregnancy in multiple sclerosis. The repertoire was sequenced with immunoSEQ multiplex PCR; TCRdb's copy has only in-frame clones and lacks some. The sample includes around 70,000 clones, roughly nine tenths of them seen just once. The sample consisted of peripheral blood, taken in the second trimester of pregnancy. The receptors come from a female donor with multiple sclerosis, enrolled in a pregnancy study. The CDR3 runs from the conserved cysteine through the conserved F or W. A D gene is named only where the DNA matches it firmly. Clone size is stated in some rows and not others, as once, few, many or a class when expanded.

j_call | cdr3_length | clone_size | v_call | d_call | cdr3_aa | cdr3_nt
TRBJ2-5 | 15 | . | TRBV7-9 | TRBD2 | CASSPRGSRRETQYF | TGTGCCAGCAGCCCCCGCGGGAGTAGGAGGGAGACCCAGTACTTC
TRBJ2-1 | 15 | . | TRBV6-1 | TRBD2 | CASSEAGGAYNEQFF | TGTGCCAGCAGTGAAGCGGGGGGGGCCTACAATGAGCAGTTCTTC
TRBJ2-7 | 14 | . | TRBV28 | TRBD2 | CASSPGTSGVEQYF | TGTGCCAGCAGCCCCGGGACTAGCGGGGTCGAGCAGTACTTC
TRBJ1-1 | 13 | . | TRBV19 | . | CASSIRGNTEAFF | TGTGCCAGTAGTATTCGAGGGAACACTGAAGCTTTCTTT
TRBJ2-1 | 17 | once | TRBV9 | TRBD2 | CASSVATSGGDPNEQFF | TGTGCCAGCAGCGTAGCAACTAGCGGGGGGGATCCTAATGAGCAGTTCTTC
TRBJ1-2 | 13 | . | TRBV12-2 | . | CASRLLLNYGYTF | TGTGCAAGTCGCTTACTTCTTAACTATGGCTACACCTTC
TRBJ1-5 | 15 | few | TRBV2 | TRBD1 | CASSPGQGGNQPQHF | TGTGCCAGCAGTCCCGGACAGGGGGGCAATCAGCCCCAGCATTTT
TRBJ2-7 | 15 | . | TRBV5-5 | TRBD2 | CASSYGGGWIYEQYF | TGTGCCAGCAGCTACGGGGGGGGGTGGATCTACGAGCAGTACTTC
TRBJ1-1 | 14 | . | TRBV5-1 | . | CASSLLGGRVEAFF | TGCGCCAGCAGCTTGTTGGGGGGGAGGGTCGAAGCTTTCTTT
TRBJ2-3 | 16 | . | TRBV2 | TRBD1 | CASRTIDRGITDTQYF | TGTGCCAGCAGAACGATCGACAGGGGAATCACAGATACGCAGTATTTT